This T cell receptor beta chain is from a study of blood T cell repertoires in COVID-19. This CDR3 contains 16 residues. The V gene's germline CDR1 is SGHNT and CDR2 YENEEA. V was pared by 8 bases and J by 3 bases, with 12 bases of the junction left unmatched. TCRdb keeps only in-frame clones here, not all; method: immunoSEQ multiplex PCR. This repertoire shows under 300,000 clones, 88% found once; its top ten account for about 0.99%. The sequence derives from a middle-aged woman who had recovered from COVID-19. The V call is TRBV11-3, the J call TRBJ1-4; 7 bases are shared with TRBD1. The source material was peripheral blood. The CDR3 DNA sequence: TGTGCCAGCGGACCCGGGACAGTTGGGTCTAATGAAAAACTGTTTTTT. As protein: CASGPGTVGSNEKLFF.